This is a list of T cell receptor beta chains from one sample in a study of blood T cell repertoires in COVID-19. Repertoires were generated with immunoSEQ multiplex PCR, while TCRdb's copy carries only in-frame clones and drops some. The data show 110,000 or so clones, about 85% seen once. The sample taken for sequencing was peripheral blood. The receptors were sampled from a man in his forties or fifties with acute or convalescent COVID-19. Both conserved end residues are part of each CDR3. The order of the fields is CDR3 protein, CDR3 DNA, D gene, clone size, V gene, J gene. A D gene is named only where the DNA matches it firmly. Not every row has a clone size; where given, it reads once, few, many or a size class.

CDR3aa: CASRRTGTPYEQYF
CDR3nt: TGTGCCAGTCGCCGGACAGGGACGCCCTACGAGCAGTACTTC
d_gene: TRBD1
abundance: -
v_gene: TRBV19
j_gene: TRBJ2-7

CDR3aa: CASRGRDAKNIQYF
CDR3nt: TGCGCCAGCCGAGGGAGGGATGCCAAAAACATTCAGTACTTC
d_gene: TRBD2
abundance: -
v_gene: TRBV4-1
j_gene: TRBJ2-4

CDR3aa: CATSGGADTQYF
CDR3nt: TGTGCCACTAGCGGGGGGGCAGATACGCAGTATTTT
d_gene: TRBD2
abundance: -
v_gene: TRBV10-3
j_gene: TRBJ2-3

CDR3aa: CATSRDRVTDTQYF
CDR3nt: TGTGCCACCAGCAGAGACAGGGTCACAGATACGCAGTATTTT
d_gene: -
abundance: -
v_gene: TRBV15
j_gene: TRBJ2-3

CDR3aa: CASSLDFVGAEPRSREQFF
CDR3nt: TGCGCCAGCAGCTTGGATTTTGTGGGGGCTGAACCCCGTTCAAGGGAGCAGTTCTTC
d_gene: -
abundance: once
v_gene: TRBV5-1
j_gene: TRBJ2-1

CDR3aa: CASRVVTLNNEQFF
CDR3nt: TGTGCCAGCAGGGTGGTTACTTTAAACAATGAGCAGTTCTTC
d_gene: -
abundance: -
v_gene: TRBV6-5
j_gene: TRBJ2-1

CDR3aa: CASSGAFYSGELFF
CDR3nt: TGTGCCAGCAGTGGAGCGTTTTACTCCGGGGAGCTGTTTTTT
d_gene: -
abundance: -
v_gene: TRBV2
j_gene: TRBJ2-2

CDR3aa: CASSFSNERYGYTF
CDR3nt: TGTGCCAGCAGTTTCTCTAACGAAAGATATGGCTACACCTTC
d_gene: -
abundance: -
v_gene: TRBV27
j_gene: TRBJ1-2

CDR3aa: CSVGQGAGNTIYF
CDR3nt: TGCAGCGTGGGACAGGGGGCTGGAAACACCATATATTTT
d_gene: TRBD1
abundance: -
v_gene: TRBV29-1
j_gene: TRBJ1-3

CDR3aa: CAWPPWRTELCGNTIYF
CDR3nt: TGTGCCTGGCCTCCGTGGCGGACAGAGCTGTGCGGAAACACCATATATTTT
d_gene: -
abundance: once
v_gene: TRBV30
j_gene: TRBJ1-3

CDR3aa: CASSLGLAGAYEQYF
CDR3nt: TGTGCCAGCAGCTTGGGACTAGCGGGAGCTTACGAGCAGTACTTC
d_gene: TRBD2
abundance: few
v_gene: TRBV3-1/TRBV3-2
j_gene: TRBJ2-7

CDR3aa: CASRGARTDTQYF
CDR3nt: TGTGCCAGCAGGGGGGCCAGGACAGATACGCAGTATTTT
d_gene: -
abundance: -
v_gene: TRBV12-3/TRBV12-4
j_gene: TRBJ2-3

CDR3aa: CATSEADRPTQYF
CDR3nt: TGTGCCACCAGTGAGGCCGACAGGCCTACGCAGTATTTT
d_gene: -
abundance: once
v_gene: TRBV24-1
j_gene: TRBJ2-3

CDR3aa: CASSIDLFRWAVTDTQYF
CDR3nt: TGTGCCAGTAGTATAGATCTATTCAGGTGGGCAGTCACAGATACGCAGTATTTT
d_gene: -
abundance: -
v_gene: TRBV19
j_gene: TRBJ2-3

CDR3aa: CASSSVAGGDTDTQYF
CDR3nt: TGTGCCAGCAGCTCCGTAGCGGGGGGCGACACAGATACGCAGTATTTT
d_gene: TRBD2
abundance: -
v_gene: TRBV7-8
j_gene: TRBJ2-3

CDR3aa: CASSERGVPDTQYF
CDR3nt: TGTGCCAGCAGCGAGCGGGGGGTCCCAGATACGCAGTATTTT
d_gene: TRBD2
abundance: -
v_gene: TRBV9
j_gene: TRBJ2-3

CDR3aa: CASSRTGSSGNTIYF
CDR3nt: TGTGCCAGCTCCCGGACAGGGAGCTCTGGAAACACCATATATTTT
d_gene: TRBD1
abundance: -
v_gene: TRBV9
j_gene: TRBJ1-3

CDR3aa: CASSLAGTETYGYTF
CDR3nt: TGTGCCAGCAGCTTGGCCGGGACAGAGACCTATGGCTACACCTTC
d_gene: TRBD1
abundance: -
v_gene: TRBV5-6
j_gene: TRBJ1-2

CDR3aa: CASIRGAGQPQHF
CDR3nt: TGTGCCAGCATAAGGGGCGCAGGACAGCCCCAGCATTTT
d_gene: -
abundance: few
v_gene: TRBV2
j_gene: TRBJ1-5

CDR3aa: CAWILDSFSNYGYTF
CDR3nt: TGTGCCTGGATTCTGGACAGCTTTTCTAACTATGGCTACACCTTC
d_gene: -
abundance: -
v_gene: TRBV30
j_gene: TRBJ1-2

CDR3aa: CASSLAGTSRYEQFF
CDR3nt: TGTGCCAGCAGCTTGGCCGGGACTAGTCGGTATGAGCAGTTCTTC
d_gene: TRBD2
abundance: -
v_gene: TRBV5-5
j_gene: TRBJ2-1

CDR3aa: CATSRTSGGARSNTQYF
CDR3nt: TGTGCCACCAGCAGGACTAGCGGGGGGGCCCGGTCAAATACGCAGTATTTT
d_gene: TRBD2
abundance: -
v_gene: TRBV15
j_gene: TRBJ2-3

CDR3aa: CASSQSRGWSNTEAFF
CDR3nt: TGTGCCAGCAGCCAATCCAGGGGCTGGAGCAACACTGAAGCTTTCTTT
d_gene: -
abundance: -
v_gene: TRBV3-1/TRBV3-2
j_gene: TRBJ1-1